These 20 T cell receptor beta chains were all obtained from the same sample, sequenced in a study of identical twins. One entry per CDR3 protein, called by TCRdb with MiXCR from the 5' RACE reads. The sample includes 500,000 to 600,000 distinct CDR3 sequences, 20% to 25% of them seen just once. Another study also made use of these data, one on T cells expressing NK-cell markers.

The sample comprised CD4+ T cells sorted from blood. These receptors were collected from a woman aged 18-29 years in good health.

There are many counts of this clonotype. J is TRBJ2-1 and V is TRBV12-3 or TRBV12-4, with D perhaps matching TRBD1 or TRBD2 (5 bases each). Trimming cost V 5 bases and J 9 bases, with 14 bases left between them. The CDR3 runs 13 residues. The CDR3 sequence: CASSLAERGEQFF. The CDR3 nucleotides read TGTGCCAGCAGTCTCGCGGAGAGGGGTGAGCAGTTCTTC.

The sample holds a few counts of this clonotype. The chain recombines TRBV10-3 with TRBJ2-7; D gene unclear. V lost 8 bases to trimming and J lost 2 bases, with 7 bases between them. Germline V gene sequence: CDR1 ENHRY, CDR2 SYGVKD. The CDR3 extends over 11 amino acids. The CDR3 is CAIDKPYEQYF. Here the CDR3 DNA reads TGTGCCATCGATAAACCCTACGAGCAGTACTTC.

This clonotype was seen only a few times. V usage is TRBV20-1 and J usage is TRBJ2-7; possible D gene TRBD1, 5 bases. This CDR3 contains 14 residues. The germline gives CDR1 DFQATT, CDR2 SNEGSKA (reference sequence). V gave up 4 bases and J gave up 1 base, with 14 bases separating them. The CDR3 sequence is CSATGLVGSYEQYF. The CDR3 DNA sequence: TGCAGTGCTACAGGGCTAGTGGGGTCCTACGAGCAGTACTTC.

The chain employs TRBV12-3 or TRBV12-4 and TRBJ1-2, with unresolved D. The CDR3 length is 13 residues. Trimming shortened V by 1 base and J by 5 bases, and 8 bases separated the two germline ends. The CDR3 nucleotides read TGTGCCAGCAGTTTAGTACAGAGTTATGGCTACACCTTC. Its translation: CASSLVQSYGYTF.

This clonotype occurred a few times. This sequence joins TRBV4-1 and TRBJ2-1; no clear D. V lost 0 bases, J lost 1 base, and 10 bases lay in between. The CDR3 contains 16 residues. In germline, CDR1 is MGHRA, CDR2 YSYEKL. For the CDR3, the DNA is TGCGCCAGCAGCCAAGATCGGCGGACGTCCTACAATGAGCAGTTCTTC. Amino acid sequence: CASSQDRRTSYNEQFF.

This clonotype was counted only a few times. The chain is built from TRBV20-1 and TRBJ2-1; no reliable D call. The CDR3 covers 15 residues. Germline V gene data show CDR1 as DFQATT and CDR2 as SNEGSKA (reference sequence). Between the trimmed V and J ends, which lost 2 bases and 7 bases, there was a span of 18 bases. The CDR3 nucleotides are TGCAGTGCTAGAATAGTGGGAATAGGTGGGAATGAGCAGTTCTTC. This gives the protein CSARIVGIGGNEQFF.

This clonotype was detected a few times. The chain couples TRBV12-3 or TRBV12-4 to TRBJ2-7; D remains ambiguous. V dropped 0 bases and J dropped 6 bases, with 12 bases sitting between them. The CDR3 runs 14 residues. The CDR3 DNA reads TGTGCCAGCAGTTTAGCGAATCTCCGGGTCGAGCAGTACTTC. Translating it yields CASSLANLRVEQYF.

This clonotype was seen just once. V is TRBV5-6 and J is TRBJ2-6; D is ambiguous. The germline V gene encodes CDR1 SGHDT and CDR2 YYEEEE. This CDR3 is 17 amino acids long. Deletions cut 7 bases from V and 0 bases from J, with 17 bases between. The CDR3 DNA is TGTGCCAGCGGTCCTTTAAGTACTGGCTCTGGGGCCAACGTCCTGACTTTC. Translated, it gives CASGPLSTGSGANVLTF.

A few counts support this clonotype. The rearrangement uses TRBV5-1 and TRBJ2-7; tentatively, D is TRBD1 or TRBD2 (6 bases each). CDR1 SGHRS and CDR2 YFSETQ come from the germline V gene. The CDR3 is 14 residues long. The ends were cut back, 4 bases at V and 0 bases at J, with 11 bases in the middle. CDR3 DNA sequence: TGCGCCAGCAGCCCGGGGGCCTCCTCCTACGAGCAGTACTTC. It translates to CASSPGASSYEQYF.

In its sample, this clonotype was seen a few times. The junction and the germline gene differ at one end; a read error may be behind it. The CDR3 protein is CASSPMRRVEHF. As DNA, the CDR3 is TGTGCCAGCAGTCCCATGAGGAGGGTCGAGCATTTT. V usage is TRBV6-1 and J usage is TRBJ2-3; perhaps TRBD2 as D (6 bases). This CDR3 is built from 12 residues. From germline, CDR1 is MNHNS and CDR2 SASEGT.

This sequence joins TRBV12-3 or TRBV12-4 and TRBJ2-3; D is tentatively TRBD1 or TRBD2 (5 bases each). The ends were cut back, 7 bases at V and 0 bases at J, with 11 bases in the middle. The CDR3 is 14 residues long. The CDR3 reads CASNRGLSTDTQYF. CDR3 nucleotide sequence: TGTGCCAGCAACCGGGGCCTCAGCACAGATACGCAGTATTTT.

This chain links TRBV5-1 with TRBJ1-1; D unclear. The germline V gene has CDR1 SGHRS and CDR2 YFSETQ. The CDR3 runs 15 residues. V lost 0 bases, J lost 0 bases, and 9 bases lay in between. CDR3 sequence: CASSLVGLMNTEAFF. Here the CDR3 DNA reads TGCGCCAGCAGCTTGGTTGGGCTAATGAACACTGAAGCTTTCTTT.

This clonotype turned up a few times. The V call is TRBV20-1, the J call TRBJ1-2; D is unclear. The germline V gene encodes CDR1 DFQATT and CDR2 SNEGSKA (reference sequence). The V end lost 6 bases, the J end lost 4 bases, and 15 bases lay between the germline ends. The CDR3 contains 13 residues. CDR3 residues: CSATQPSPYGYTF. Here the CDR3 DNA reads TGCAGTGCCACCCAACCTTCTCCCTATGGCTACACCTTC.

The chain is built from TRBV30 and TRBJ2-3; TRBD1 is a possible D gene (6 bases). CDR3 length: 13 residues. V was clipped by 2 bases and J by 4 bases, with 10 bases between them. Looked up from germline, CDR1 is GTSNPN and CDR2 is SVGIG (reference sequence). In DNA form, the CDR3 reads TGTGCCTGGAGTACAGGGTGGGCAGATACGCAGTATTTT. Its translation: CAWSTGWADTQYF.

This clonotype was counted only a few times. The rearrangement links TRBV4-3 to TRBJ2-7; 7 bases are a match to TRBD1. Germline V gene lookup returns CDR1 LGHNA and CDR2 YSLEER. The CDR3 totals 13 residues. V dropped 4 bases and J dropped 4; count of bases not matched to a gene: 4. The CDR3 sequence is CASSPEQGYEQYF. The CDR3 region has the DNA TGCGCCAGCAGCCCAGAACAGGGGTACGAGCAGTACTTC.

At least ten counts were recorded for this clonotype. This chain uses TRBV7-2 with TRBJ1-3, with D unresolved. The CDR3 is 14 amino acids. V was pared by 1 base and J by 4 bases, with 8 bases between. Germline V CDR1 and CDR2: SGHTA, FQGNSA. In nucleotides, the CDR3 is TGTGCCAGCAGCTTAGGGTTCTCGGGAAACACCATATATTTT. Translation: CASSLGFSGNTIYF. The variable domain in full, completed from reference TRBV7-2 and TRBJ1-3, reads GAGVSQSPSNKVTEKGKDVELRCDPISGHTALYWYRQSLGQGLEFLIYFQGNSAPDKSGLPSDRFSAERTGGSVSTLTIQRTQQEDSAVYLCASSLGFSGNTIYFGEGSWLTVV.

The chain is built from TRBV12-3 or TRBV12-4 and TRBJ2-7; D is perhaps TRBD2 (6 bases). CDR3 length: 14 amino acids. Trimming pared 6 bases from V and 2 bases from J, leaving 14 bases between. CDR3 DNA sequence: TGTGCCAGCAGGCCGGGAGACACCCCCTACGAGCAGTACTTC. It yields the protein CASRPGDTPYEQYF.

The V and J genes are TRBV11-2 and TRBJ2-7; TRBD1 might be the D (5 bases). The CDR3 contains 19 residues. Trimming cost V 3 bases and J 0 bases, with 24 bases left between them. Germline lookup yields CDR1 SGHAT and CDR2 FQNNGV. CDR3 loop: CASSFMASVWSDSSYEQYF. In DNA, the CDR3 is TGTGCCAGCAGCTTTATGGCCAGTGTATGGAGCGACAGCTCCTACGAGCAGTACTTC.

This clonotype was seen many times. The chain combines TRBV4-3 with TRBJ2-1; 11 bases agree with TRBD2. The CDR3 sequence is 17 residues long. Trimming took 2 bases from V and 2 from J; bases not matched to a gene: 5. Germline-derived CDR1 and CDR2 are LGHNA and YSLEER. The CDR3 DNA reads as TGCGCCAGCAGCCAAACTATAGCGGGAGGGACCTACAATGAGCAGTTCTTC. It encodes CASSQTIAGGTYNEQFF.

The DNA of the CDR3 is TGTGCCATCAGTGAGTTTGGGGATTACGAGCAGTACTTC. Its translation: CAISEFGDYEQYF. The genes are TRBV10-3 and TRBJ2-7; D unclear. The CDR3 runs 13 residues. CDR1 is ENHRY, CDR2 SYGVKD, per germline. Trimming cost V 1 base and J 4 bases, with 8 bases left between them.